This T cell receptor beta chain was recovered during a study of shared clonotypes between healthy human individuals. Overall study: Sampling drew on donors who were a couple of women and three men aged 18 to 49. Every donor yielded three CD4 naive, three CD4 memory, two CD8 naive and one CD8 memory plate.

Sorted-subset replicate PCR reactions were performed with around 200 ng DNA, corresponding to roughly 30,000 T cell genomes. The protocol was immunoSEQ multiplex PCR, while the TCRdb copy is restricted to in-frame clones and leaves out a portion. The sample shows about 2.1 million clones, 93% of them seen only once. A few counts support this clone. What it binds is unknown. Study observations and caveats: The authors expected sequencing depth to affect clonotype sharing among donors.

V was clipped by 7 bases and J by 3 bases, with 16 bases between them. CDR1 and CDR2 from the germline V gene are SGDLS and YYNGEE. The CDR3 runs to 15 residues. Terminally differentiated effector memory CD45RA+ cells were left out of the naive CD8 fraction, which was CD45RO-negative and positively selected for CCR7. This clonotype was sampled from a man younger than 35 in good health. Some clones in this sample may be carry-over from other donors' samples. The V and J genes are TRBV9 and TRBJ2-2; tentatively, D is TRBD1 or TRBD2 (5 bases each). The sequenced material came from naive CD8+ T cells from PBMCs. The CDR3 region is CASHNKEGHTGELFF. The DNA of the CDR3 is TGTGCCAGCCATAATAAAGAGGGACACACCGGGGAGCTGTTTTTT.